This passage covers 26 T cell receptor beta chains from one sample sequenced in a study of a mutant IDH1 vaccine in newly diagnosed glioma. Sample time point: week 35, safety follow-up. Vaccinated patients received 300 ug of mutant IDH1 20-mer peptide per dose, with topical imiquimod. These receptors lack a known antigen. Libraries were prepared by immunoSEQ multiplex PCR; TCRdb keeps only in-frame clonotypes and omits some of them. The sample shows 60,000 to 75,000 clones, 70% to 90% of them seen only once. The starting material was PBMCs, obtained from a glioma patient whose treatment included an IDH1 peptide vaccine. The receptors were gathered from a man aged 30-40 years with glioma.

J is TRBJ1-1 and V is TRBV18; no clear D gene. This CDR3 spans 12 amino acids. The V end lost 3 bases, the J end lost 4 bases, and 6 bases lay between the germline ends. Germline V gene sequence: CDR1 KGHSH, CDR2 LQKENI. The CDR3 DNA reads as TGTGCCAGCTCACCCGCGGGCACTGAAGCTTTCTTT. It specifies CASSPAGTEAFF.

The chain joins TRBV5-4 to TRBJ2-3, with D possibly being TRBD1 (6 bases). Germline V gene lookup returns CDR1 SGHNT and CDR2 YYREEE (reference sequence). The CDR3 extends over 15 amino acids. V was pared by 3 bases and J by 3 bases, with 14 bases between. The CDR3 reads CASSSTNRETDTQYF. CDR3 DNA: TGTGCCAGCAGCTCTACAAACAGGGAAACAGATACGCAGTATTTT.

V is TRBV2 and J is TRBJ2-3; 8 bases line up with TRBD2. CDR3 length: 13 residues. The V and J ends lost 5 bases and 6 bases, in that order; junction bases with no gene match: 4. Germline loops: CDR1 SNHLY, CDR2 FYNNEI. The CDR3 DNA is TGTGCCAGCAGTCGGGAGGGCCGGGATACGCAGTATTTT. The encoded protein is CASSREGRDTQYF.

The rearrangement joins TRBV2 to TRBJ2-3; D unclear. Germline lookup yields CDR1 SNHLY and CDR2 FYNNEI. The CDR3 extends over 14 amino acids. Trimming cost V 4 bases and J 1 base, with 9 bases left between them. In DNA, the CDR3 is TGTGCCAGCAGTGTATTTGCGGGCACAGATACGCAGTATTTT. As protein: CASSVFAGTDTQYF.

V usage is TRBV4-1 and J usage is TRBJ2-3; TRBD2 matches 8 bases. With 3 bases clipped from V and 4 bases from J, the junction kept 6 bases outside the gene matches. The length of the CDR3 is 15 residues. Looked up from germline, CDR1 is MGHRA and CDR2 is YSYEKL. CDR3 region: CASSQYPGGADTQYF. The CDR3 nucleotides are TGCGCCAGCAGCCAGTATCCCGGGGGGGCAGATACGCAGTATTTT.

This chain links TRBV5-6 with TRBJ2-7; no firm D call. The germline CDR1 and CDR2 sequences are SGHDT and YYEEEE. V lost 0 bases, J lost 2 bases, and 9 bases lay in between. CDR3 length: 14 residues. Written as DNA, the CDR3 is TGTGCCAGCAGCTTGGTCGCGGCACCCTACGAGCAGTACTTC. Encoded protein: CASSLVAAPYEQYF.

The chain employs TRBV4-2 and TRBJ2-7; maybe TRBD2 (5 bases). V lost 4 bases and J lost 0, with 13 bases in between. This CDR3 region has 15 residues. CDR1 and CDR2 (germline): LGHNA, YNFKEQ. The CDR3 region is CASSRDYTSSYEQYF. The CDR3 coding sequence is TGTGCCAGCAGCCGAGACTACACGAGCTCCTACGAGCAGTACTTC.

This chain links TRBV6-6 with TRBJ2-1; D remains unclear. The CDR3 has 14 amino acids. The germline V and J ends were trimmed by 0 bases and 10 bases, with 13 bases remaining between them. Germline assignment: CDR1 MNHNY and CDR2 SVGAGI (reference sequence). The CDR3 DNA sequence: TGTGCCAGCAGTTACTCTCCCGTCTTCGGCGAGCAGTTCTTC. Protein sequence: CASSYSPVFGEQFF.

The chain links TRBV27 to TRBJ2-7; D unclear. V was pared by 2 bases and J by 4 bases, with 9 bases between. The CDR3 spans 13 residues. Germline V gives CDR1 MNHEY, CDR2 SMNVEV (reference sequence). The CDR3 nucleotides read TGTGCCAGCAGTTTAAGACCGGCGTACGAGCAGTACTTC. This codes for CASSLRPAYEQYF.

J is TRBJ2-2 and V is TRBV19, with D possibly matching TRBD1 (6 bases). From germline, CDR1 is LNHDA and CDR2 SQIVND (reference sequence). Trimming removed 3 bases from V and 3 bases from J, with 14 bases in between. CDR3 length: 16 amino acids. The CDR3 DNA reads TGTGCCAGTAGTATCCGCAGGGGCTGGGACACCGGGGAGCTGTTTTTT. Its translation: CASSIRRGWDTGELFF.

The CDR3 spells CASNHGPFTGELFF. The CDR3, as DNA: TGCGCCAGCAACCATGGGCCTTTCACCGGGGAGCTGTTTTTT. This chain joins TRBV4-1 and TRBJ2-2; no clear D. V lost 7 bases and J lost 4, with 13 bases in between. CDR3 length equals 14 residues. Per germline, CDR1 MGHRA and CDR2 YSYEKL.

CDR3 DNA sequence: TGTGCCAGCAGTTTAATCGTTCCGGGGGGGACTGAAGCTTTCTTT. Protein: CASSLIVPGGTEAFF. This chain joins TRBV28 and TRBJ1-1, with D maybe TRBD1 (5 bases). V lost 2 bases, J lost 5 bases, and 15 bases lay in between. Germline loops: CDR1 MDHEN, CDR2 SYDVKM. The CDR3 is 15 amino acids. The full variable domain, rest sourced from reference TRBV28 and TRBJ1-1, is DVKVTQSSRYLVKRTGEKVFLECVQDMDHENMFWYRQDPGLGLRLIYFSYDVKMKEKGDIPEGYSVSREKKERFSLILESASTNQTSMYLCASSLIVPGGTEAFFGQGTRLTVV.

The chain recombines TRBV5-1 with TRBJ1-5; D call uncertain. V lost 0 bases to trimming and J lost 4 bases, with 5 bases between them. There are 13 residues in the CDR3. CDR1 is SGHRS, CDR2 YFSETQ, per germline. The CDR3 loop reads CASSLGENQPQHF. The CDR3 nucleotides read TGCGCCAGCAGCTTGGGGGAAAATCAGCCCCAGCATTTT.

This rearrangement joins TRBV7-7 to TRBJ2-5; TRBD2 matches 9 bases. The germline CDR1 and CDR2 sequences are SSHAT and FNYEAQ (reference sequence). J was trimmed by 4 bases and V by 2 bases; bases with no gene match: 8. The CDR3 has 16 residues. Written as DNA, the CDR3 is TGTGCCAGCAGCTTAAATAGAGCGGGAGGAGGAGAGACCCAGTACTTC. This sequence encodes CASSLNRAGGGETQYF.

The rearrangement uses TRBV7-2 and TRBJ1-6; TRBD1 agrees at 8 bases. This CDR3 contains 16 residues. Trimming removed 6 bases from V and 4 bases from J; junction bases left unmatched: 8. Per the germline V gene, CDR1 is SGHTA and CDR2 is FQGNSA. In nucleotides, the CDR3 is TGTGCCAGCAGACCACAGGGGGGGCCGTATAATTCACCCCTCCACTTT. It encodes CASRPQGGPYNSPLHF.

This rearrangement joins TRBV4-1 to TRBJ1-5, with 9 bases fitting TRBD1. V dropped 0 bases and J dropped 4; count of bases not matched to a gene: 7. CDR1 MGHRA and CDR2 YSYEKL come from the germline V gene. This CDR3 comprises 17 residues. CDR3 coding DNA: TGCGCCAGCAGCCAAGATTGGGGAGACAGGGGGAATCAGCCCCAGCATTTT. It encodes CASSQDWGDRGNQPQHF.

The J gene is TRBJ2-5, the V gene TRBV7-2; 12 bases agree with TRBD2. There are 15 residues in the CDR3. CDR1 SGHTA and CDR2 FQGNSA come from the germline V gene. Trimming cost V 7 bases and J 5 bases; bases outside gene matches: 8. The CDR3 region has the DNA TGTGCCAGCAACCCTCGACTAGCGGGGGTGGAGACCCAGTACTTC. Protein: CASNPRLAGVETQYF.

In its sample, this clone was seen a few times. J is TRBJ2-1 and V is TRBV27, with 7 bases fitting TRBD2. J was trimmed by 9 bases and V by 3 bases; bases with no gene match: 8. The germline gives CDR1 MNHEY, CDR2 SMNVEV (reference sequence). The CDR3 runs to 14 residues. For the CDR3, the DNA is TGTGCCAGCAGTTTGGGGTGGGAGGGTGTTGAGCAGTTCTTC. Translation gives CASSLGWEGVEQFF.

The rearrangement joins TRBV13 to TRBJ2-3; TRBD2 matches 13 bases. CDR1 PRHDT and CDR2 FYEKMQ come from the germline V gene (reference sequence). Trimming took 5 bases from V and 3 from J; bases not matched to a gene: 8. The CDR3 extends over 17 amino acids. CDR3 sequence (DNA): TGTGCCAGCAGCCCCTGGACTAGCGGGAGAGGAACAGATACGCAGTATTTT. Amino acid sequence: CASSPWTSGRGTDTQYF.

The chain employs TRBV5-6 and TRBJ1-2, with D possibly TRBD1 on 5 matching bases. Germline values: CDR1 SGHDT, CDR2 YYEEEE. The CDR3 runs 11 residues. V lost 6 bases, J lost 6 bases, and 9 bases lay in between. CDR3 sequence (DNA): TGTGCCAGCAACGGGGCTGATGGCTACACCTTC. It codes for CASNGADGYTF.

The chain carries TRBV6-5 and TRBJ2-7; D is unclear. The CDR3 is made up of 15 amino acids. Germline CDR1 reads MNHEY; CDR2 reads SVGAGI. V lost 5 bases and J lost 3, with 17 bases in between. The CDR3 region has the DNA TGTGCCAGCAGTGGTTTAGGTGAAGGCCTCTACGAGCAGTACTTC. Encoded protein: CASSGLGEGLYEQYF.

CDR3 residues: CASSGAVNTEAFF. The CDR3 DNA reads TGTGCCAGCAGCGGAGCAGTGAACACTGAAGCTTTCTTT. The chain has TRBV9 and TRBJ1-1; the D is unclear. The length of the CDR3 is 13 residues. Trimming left V 3 bases short and J 0 bases short, with 6 bases between. From germline, CDR1 is SGDLS and CDR2 YYNGEE.

The chain employs TRBV7-9 and TRBJ2-5; 9 bases are a match to TRBD2. The ends lost 7 bases at V and 1 base at J; junction bases unmatched: 10. This CDR3 spans 16 amino acids. Germline CDR1 SEHNR, CDR2 FQNEAQ (reference sequence). CDR3 sequence: CASTLRGGPGQETQYF. The CDR3, as DNA: TGTGCCAGCACCCTGCGGGGGGGGCCGGGCCAAGAGACCCAGTACTTC.

The chain is built from TRBV5-8 and TRBJ2-7; 8 positions match TRBD2. This CDR3 is 14 amino acids long. The germline CDR1 and CDR2 sequences are SGHTS and YDEGEE. Losses at the gene ends were 4 bases for V and 3 bases for J; bases not matched to a gene: 6. CDR3 coding DNA: TGTGCCAGCAGCAGGAGCGGGAGTCTCTACGAGCAGTACTTC. It is translated as CASSRSGSLYEQYF.

This clone was picked up one time. The genes are TRBV5-8 and TRBJ2-2, with TRBD1 as a possible D gene (6 bases). This CDR3 region has 17 residues. V gave up 0 bases and J gave up 1 base, with 13 bases separating them. Looked up from germline, CDR1 is SGHTS and CDR2 is YDEGEE. CDR3 bases: TGTGCCAGCAGCTTGGCGCTTTCGGGACAGAACACCGGGGAGCTGTTTTTT. It codes for CASSLALSGQNTGELFF.

This clone showed up just once. The gene calls are TRBV2 and TRBJ1-6; no firm D call. Per germline, CDR1 SNHLY and CDR2 FYNNEI. Trimming pared 9 bases from V and 7 bases from J, leaving 13 bases between. This CDR3 is built from 13 residues. The chain's CDR3 is CASKGQANSPLHF. DNA of the CDR3: TGTGCCAGTAAGGGCCAAGCAAATTCACCCCTCCACTTT.